These T cell receptor beta chains were read from a single sample in a study of blood T cell repertoires in COVID-19. TCRdb's copy holds only in-frame clones and misses some; the assay was immunoSEQ multiplex PCR. Of roughly 170,000 clones in the sample, around 90% are singletons; the top ten hold roughly 24%. Sample: peripheral blood. The source of these receptors is a man aged 60 to 69 with acute or convalescent COVID-19. The conserved cysteine and the conserved F or W are not part of the CDR3 here. The order of the fields is V gene, J gene, CDR3 length, clone size, CDR3 protein. A clone size is listed for some rows: how often the clone was seen (once, few, many), or a class if it is expanded.

V gene: TRBV19; J gene: TRBJ1-1; CDR3 length: 13; clone size: NA; CDR3 protein: ASSIDQGVDTEAF
V gene: TRBV14; J gene: TRBJ2-3; CDR3 length: 13; clone size: NA; CDR3 protein: ASSQELAASDTQY
V gene: TRBV18; J gene: TRBJ1-1; CDR3 length: 12; clone size: NA; CDR3 protein: ASSPQGHDTEAF
V gene: TRBV11-1; J gene: TRBJ1-5; CDR3 length: 11; clone size: NA; CDR3 protein: ASSHKKNQPQH
V gene: TRBV11-3; J gene: TRBJ2-3; CDR3 length: 13; clone size: NA; CDR3 protein: ASSISGPRTDTQY
V gene: TRBV10-1; J gene: TRBJ1-1; CDR3 length: 16; clone size: NA; CDR3 protein: ASSESTIRAGGRTEAF
V gene: TRBV5-1; J gene: TRBJ2-3; CDR3 length: 13; clone size: once; CDR3 protein: ASSFSGGPTDTQY
V gene: TRBV24-1; J gene: TRBJ1-5; CDR3 length: 12; clone size: NA; CDR3 protein: ATSDRGNNQPQH
V gene: TRBV6-5; J gene: TRBJ1-1; CDR3 length: 11; clone size: NA; CDR3 protein: ASIGTGGTEAF
V gene: TRBV9; J gene: TRBJ1-2; CDR3 length: 14; clone size: NA; CDR3 protein: ASSPSPQSTGFGYT
V gene: TRBV7-2; J gene: TRBJ1-3; CDR3 length: 14; clone size: NA; CDR3 protein: ASSPGQVYSGNTIY
V gene: TRBV14; J gene: TRBJ2-7; CDR3 length: 15; clone size: NA; CDR3 protein: ASSQFRGGLPFEEQY
V gene: TRBV4-1; J gene: TRBJ1-4; CDR3 length: 12; clone size: NA; CDR3 protein: ASSQDGRTGALF
V gene: TRBV30; J gene: TRBJ2-5; CDR3 length: 11; clone size: NA; CDR3 protein: AWQIRQGETQY
V gene: TRBV12-3/TRBV12-4; J gene: TRBJ2-7; CDR3 length: 11; clone size: NA; CDR3 protein: ASSLGQGVEQY
V gene: TRBV5-1; J gene: TRBJ2-5; CDR3 length: 15; clone size: once; CDR3 protein: ASSGSGTTGFGETQY
V gene: TRBV3-1/TRBV3-2; J gene: TRBJ1-6; CDR3 length: 16; clone size: NA; CDR3 protein: ASSQEVADLFSSSPLH
V gene: TRBV5-8; J gene: TRBJ2-5; CDR3 length: 13; clone size: NA; CDR3 protein: ASSTGTPGRETQY
V gene: TRBV2; J gene: TRBJ1-5; CDR3 length: 13; clone size: NA; CDR3 protein: ASSVDRDGNQPQH
V gene: TRBV19; J gene: TRBJ1-2; CDR3 length: 11; clone size: NA; CDR3 protein: ASTFGRNYGYT
V gene: TRBV6-5; J gene: TRBJ1-1; CDR3 length: 10; clone size: NA; CDR3 protein: ASRQGAREAF
V gene: TRBV19; J gene: TRBJ2-2; CDR3 length: 13; clone size: NA; CDR3 protein: ASSIQQGSTGELF
V gene: TRBV30; J gene: TRBJ2-7; CDR3 length: 12; clone size: NA; CDR3 protein: AWSVGTSGYEQY
V gene: TRBV13; J gene: TRBJ1-6; CDR3 length: 13; clone size: NA; CDR3 protein: ASSLTRQGNSPLH
V gene: TRBV27; J gene: TRBJ1-2; CDR3 length: 11; clone size: NA; CDR3 protein: ASSFLQGYGYT
V gene: TRBV9; J gene: TRBJ2-7; CDR3 length: 11; clone size: once; CDR3 protein: ASSVGDYHEQY
V gene: TRBV19; J gene: TRBJ2-2; CDR3 length: 11; clone size: NA; CDR3 protein: ASSYLNTGELF
V gene: TRBV20-1; J gene: TRBJ1-2; CDR3 length: 9; clone size: NA; CDR3 protein: SAPGIYGYT
V gene: TRBV21-1; J gene: TRBJ1-5; CDR3 length: 12; clone size: NA; CDR3 protein: ASTSRTEFQPQH
V gene: TRBV10-3; J gene: TRBJ1-6; CDR3 length: 10; clone size: NA; CDR3 protein: AIKELGSPLH
V gene: TRBV30; J gene: TRBJ1-1; CDR3 length: 12; clone size: NA; CDR3 protein: AWSTGTGGTEAF